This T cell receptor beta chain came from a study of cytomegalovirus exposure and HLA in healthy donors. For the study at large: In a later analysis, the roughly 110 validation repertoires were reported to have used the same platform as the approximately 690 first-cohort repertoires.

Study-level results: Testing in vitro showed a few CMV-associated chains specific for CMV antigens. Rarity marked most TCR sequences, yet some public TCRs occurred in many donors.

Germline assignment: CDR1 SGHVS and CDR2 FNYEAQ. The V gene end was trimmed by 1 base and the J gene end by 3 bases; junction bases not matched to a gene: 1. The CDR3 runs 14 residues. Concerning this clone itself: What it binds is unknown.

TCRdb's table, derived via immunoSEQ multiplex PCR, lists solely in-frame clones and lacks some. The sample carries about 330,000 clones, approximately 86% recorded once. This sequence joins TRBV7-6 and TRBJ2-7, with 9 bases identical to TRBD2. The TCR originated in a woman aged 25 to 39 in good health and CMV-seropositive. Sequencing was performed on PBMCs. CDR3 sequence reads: CASSLGSGGYEQYF. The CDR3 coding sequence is TGTGCCAGCAGCTTAGGTAGCGGGGGCTACGAGCAGTACTTC.